This is a list of T cell receptor beta chains from one sample in a study of OX40 agonist ivuxolimab in advanced cancers. Profiling relied on immunoSEQ multiplex PCR, and the TCRdb table lists in-frame clones only, not all of them. The sample includes roughly 96,000 clones, roughly 80% seen only once; the top ten take under 6.5%. Source: CD4+ or CD8+ T cells sorted from blood, taken in a trial of the OX40 agonist ivuxolimab. These receptors were collected from an adult with an advanced solid tumor such as melanoma, head and neck, liver or kidney cancer. CDR3s include the opening cysteine and the closing phenylalanine or tryptophan. The order of the fields is J gene, V gene, clone size, CDR3 length, D gene, CDR3 protein, CDR3 DNA. A D gene is named only where the DNA matches it firmly. Some rows have no size entry. The others give once, few or many, or a class for an expanded clone.

TRBJ2-2	TRBV19	.	13	.	CASSEGNTGELFF	TGTGCCAGTAGCGAAGGGAACACCGGGGAGCTGTTTTTT
TRBJ1-2	TRBV19	.	15	TRBD1	CASSETGANLYGYTF	TGTGCCAGTAGTGAGACAGGGGCGAACCTCTATGGCTACACCTTC
TRBJ2-3	TRBV30	once	11	.	CAWGHTDTQYF	TGTGCCTGGGGCCACACAGATACGCAGTATTTT
TRBJ1-2	TRBV10-2	.	14	.	CASSPQGFNYGYTF	TGCGCCAGCAGTCCCCAGGGATTTAACTATGGCTACACCTTC
TRBJ2-7	TRBV7-9	.	14	.	CASSLGIHPYEQYF	TGTGCCAGCAGCCTCGGTATACACCCCTACGAGCAGTACTTC
TRBJ2-7	TRBV18	once	13	TRBD1	CASSPGTAYEQYF	TGTGCCAGCTCACCAGGGACAGCCTACGAGCAGTACTTC
TRBJ2-3	TRBV27	once	14	TRBD2	CASSPRDSGVLRYF	TGTGCCAGCAGTCCCCGTGATAGCGGGGTGCTGAGGTATTTT
TRBJ2-1	TRBV29-1	.	13	.	CSVDGITVNEQFF	TGCAGCGTTGACGGGATAACGGTAAATGAGCAGTTCTTC
TRBJ2-1	TRBV9	.	16	.	CASSVGQPSSYNEQFF	TGTGCCAGCAGCGTAGGACAGCCTTCCTCCTACAATGAGCAGTTCTTC
TRBJ1-1	TRBV7-2	.	15	.	CASSLVGRMNTEAFF	TGTGCCAGCAGCTTAGTTGGCAGGATGAACACTGAAGCTTTCTTT
TRBJ1-1	TRBV2	.	13	TRBD1	CASRTTGGVAAFF	TGTGCCAGCAGGACGACAGGGGGCGTTGCGGCTTTCTTT
TRBJ2-7	TRBV10-1	.	19	.	CASSESTGANLKASYEQYF	TGCGCCAGCAGTGAGTCGACGGGGGCCAATCTCAAAGCCTCCTACGAGCAGTACTTC
TRBJ2-3	TRBV10-3	few	13	.	CAISESGGDTQYF	TGTGCCATCAGTGAGTCCGGAGGGGATACGCAGTATTTT
TRBJ2-5	TRBV5-6	.	13	TRBD2	CASSWEGRETQYF	TGTGCCAGCAGCTGGGAGGGGAGGGAGACCCAGTACTTC
TRBJ1-3	TRBV2	.	17	.	CASRETEASFSGNTIYF	TGTGCCAGCCGAGAAACCGAGGCGAGCTTCTCTGGAAACACCATATATTTT
TRBJ2-7	TRBV4-3	.	15	.	CASSQDEDLDYEQYF	TGCGCCAGCAGCCAAGATGAGGACCTCGACTACGAGCAGTACTTC
TRBJ2-7	TRBV6-6	.	15	TRBD1	CASRTTGTGDYEQYF	TGTGCCAGCAGAACGACCGGGACAGGAGACTACGAGCAGTACTTC
TRBJ1-2	TRBV10-3	.	15	.	CAISEARAELYGYTF	TGTGCCATCAGTGAGGCCCGGGCGGAGCTCTATGGCTACACCTTC
TRBJ1-2	TRBV30	.	17	TRBD1	CAWSPLPLTGTGYGYTF	TGTGCCTGGAGCCCCCTACCCCTCACCGGGACAGGATATGGCTACACCTTC
TRBJ2-3	TRBV20-1	.	10	.	CSATQDTQYF	TGCAGTGCCACCCAAGATACGCAGTATTTT
TRBJ2-3	TRBV18	.	15	TRBD2	CASSPPGLESDTQYF	TGTGCCAGCTCACCACCGGGACTAGAGTCAGATACGCAGTATTTT
TRBJ1-2	TRBV6-4	.	13	.	CASSSGPSYGYTF	TGTGCCAGCAGTTCCGGACCGAGCTATGGCTACACCTTC
TRBJ2-1	TRBV7-8	.	15	TRBD2	CASSPPGLGYNEQFF	TGTGCCAGCAGTCCGCCGGGACTAGGATACAATGAGCAGTTCTTC
TRBJ2-7	TRBV27	.	15	TRBD1	CASMVRGRGQNEQYF	TGTGCCAGCATGGTCCGAGGCAGGGGGCAGAACGAGCAGTACTTC
TRBJ2-1	TRBV27	once	16	.	CASSPNVRGFYNEQFF	TGTGCCAGCAGCCCAAACGTGAGGGGGTTCTACAATGAGCAGTTCTTC
TRBJ2-2	TRBV6-1	.	15	TRBD2	CASSEELAGTGELFF	TGTGCCAGCAGTGAAGAACTAGCGGGCACCGGGGAGCTGTTTTTT
TRBJ1-5	TRBV21-1	.	18	.	CASSKILRGRKGYQPQHF	TGTGCCAGCAGCAAGATACTCAGGGGGCGTAAAGGTTATCAGCCCCAGCATTTT
TRBJ2-1	TRBV4-3	.	17	TRBD2	CASSQDPGLAGVNEQFF	TGCGCCAGCAGCCAAGACCCCGGGCTAGCGGGGGTCAATGAGCAGTTCTTC
TRBJ1-1	TRBV6-1	.	15	.	CASSERGAVSTEAFF	TGTGCCAGCAGTGAAAGGGGCGCAGTGTCAACTGAAGCTTTCTTT
TRBJ1-4	TRBV30	.	11	.	CAWTGEEKLFF	TGTGCCTGGACCGGTGAGGAAAAACTGTTTTTT
TRBJ2-3	TRBV9	.	19	TRBD2	CASSPRGAGGSFGADTQYF	TGTGCCAGCAGCCCGCGGGGGGCGGGAGGGTCGTTTGGAGCAGATACGCAGTATTTT
TRBJ2-2	TRBV7-8	.	14	.	CASSFSWNTGELFF	TGTGCCAGCAGCTTCTCATGGAACACCGGGGAGCTGTTTTTT
TRBJ1-2	TRBV7-9	once	13	TRBD1	CASSPDRGGGYTF	TGTGCCAGCAGCCCCGACAGGGGTGGTGGCTACACCTTC
TRBJ1-2	TRBV11-3	.	16	TRBD1	CASSWDRGRTSYGYTF	TGTGCCAGCAGCTGGGACAGGGGGCGGACCTCCTATGGCTACACCTTC
TRBJ2-5	TRBV2	.	15	.	CASRAQGGLQETQYF	TGTGCCAGCAGGGCCCAGGGGGGGTTACAAGAGACCCAGTACTTC
TRBJ2-1	TRBV18	.	16	.	CASSPPNQVEGNEQFF	TGTGCCAGCTCACCACCGAATCAGGTAGAAGGCAATGAGCAGTTCTTC
TRBJ1-1	TRBV6-1	.	11	.	CASIEGLAAFF	TGTGCCAGCATTGAGGGGCTGGCTGCTTTCTTT
TRBJ1-5	TRBV7-2	.	14	.	CASSPRGSNQPQHF	TGTGCCAGCAGCCCCCGAGGCAGCAATCAGCCCCAGCATTTT
TRBJ2-7	TRBV19	.	13	.	CASSSGYTYEQYF	TGTGCCAGTAGTAGCGGGTACACCTACGAGCAGTACTTC
TRBJ2-1	TRBV27	.	13	.	CASSFSDYNEQFF	TGTGCCAGCAGTTTTAGCGACTACAATGAGCAGTTCTTC
TRBJ1-2	TRBV11-2	medium-sized	14	.	CASNALGDNYGYTF	TGTGCCAGCAACGCACTGGGAGACAACTATGGCTACACCTTC
TRBJ2-3	TRBV29-1	.	12	.	CSVEWGTDTQYF	TGCAGCGTTGAATGGGGCACAGATACGCAGTATTTT
TRBJ2-6	TRBV7-8	.	21	TRBD2	CASSFYRILAGGLSGANVLTF	TGTGCCAGCAGCTTTTATCGGATCCTAGCGGGGGGCCTCTCTGGGGCCAACGTCCTGACTTTC
TRBJ2-5	TRBV5-4	few	14	TRBD2	CASSRSGGQETQYF	TGTGCCAGCAGCCGCAGCGGGGGCCAAGAGACCCAGTACTTC
TRBJ1-1	TRBV7-9	.	14	.	CASSSGAVNTEAFF	TGTGCCAGCAGTTCCGGTGCGGTGAACACTGAAGCTTTCTTT
TRBJ2-5	TRBV4-2	few	16	TRBD2	CASSLGTSGMGETQYF	TGTGCCAGCAGCCTGGGAACTAGCGGGATGGGGGAGACCCAGTACTTC